Sequencing of this T cell receptor (beta chain) was carried out in a study of cytomegalovirus exposure and HLA in healthy donors. Study-level information: Drawn from HLA-typed donors, 83 million or so unique TCRs were held in an early data release.

Study-wide points: High sensitivity and specificity were reportedly achieved when the classifier diagnosed cytomegalovirus status. Cytomegalovirus-associated TCR beta chains were listed, numbering 150 to 200. In presence/absence analyses, roughly uniform sequencing depth across donors was assumed.

Deletions cut 7 bases from V and 3 bases from J, with 12 bases between. The CDR3 sequence is 14 residues long. CDR1 is MNHEY, CDR2 SVGAGI, per germline. Comment on this clone: Its matching antigen is unknown.

The PCR employed 60 Vbeta primers together with 13 Jbeta primers. Repertoires were generated with immunoSEQ multiplex PCR, while TCRdb's copy carries only in-frame clones and drops some. Of 160,000 or so clones listed, around 76% are singletons. J is TRBJ2-2 and V is TRBV6-5; perhaps TRBD1 as D (6 bases). The receptor was derived from a man aged 40-55 years in good health and CMV-seronegative. Input material: PBMCs. The CDR3 here is CASNPSGDTGELFF. Written as DNA, the CDR3 is TGTGCCAGCAACCCCTCAGGGGACACCGGGGAGCTGTTTTTT.